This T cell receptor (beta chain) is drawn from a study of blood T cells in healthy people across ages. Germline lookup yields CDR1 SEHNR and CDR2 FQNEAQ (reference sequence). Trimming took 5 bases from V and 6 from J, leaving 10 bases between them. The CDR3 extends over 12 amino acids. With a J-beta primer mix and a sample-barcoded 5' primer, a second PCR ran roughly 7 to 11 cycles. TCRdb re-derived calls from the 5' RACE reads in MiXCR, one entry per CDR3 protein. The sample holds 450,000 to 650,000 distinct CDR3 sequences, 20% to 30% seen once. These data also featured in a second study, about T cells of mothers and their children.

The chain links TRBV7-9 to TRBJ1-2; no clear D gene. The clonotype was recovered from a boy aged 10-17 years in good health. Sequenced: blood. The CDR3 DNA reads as TGTGCCAGCAGCCTCTCTTACGATGGCTACACCTTC. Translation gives CASSLSYDGYTF.